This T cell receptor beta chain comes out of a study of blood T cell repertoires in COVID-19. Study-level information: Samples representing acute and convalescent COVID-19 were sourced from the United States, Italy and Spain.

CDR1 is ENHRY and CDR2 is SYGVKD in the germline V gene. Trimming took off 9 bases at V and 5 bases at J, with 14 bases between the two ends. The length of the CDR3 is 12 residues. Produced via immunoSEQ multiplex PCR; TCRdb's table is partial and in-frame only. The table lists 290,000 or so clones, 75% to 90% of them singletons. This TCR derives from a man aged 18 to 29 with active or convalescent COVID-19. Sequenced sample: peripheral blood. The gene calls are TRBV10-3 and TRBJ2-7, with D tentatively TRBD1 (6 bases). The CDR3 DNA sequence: TGTGCCATTTCTACAGGGATGAACGAGCAGTACTTC. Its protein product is CAISTGMNEQYF.